A selection of T cell receptor beta chains follows, all from one sample in a study of identifying expanded T cells in peripheral blood. Here immunoSEQ multiplex PCR was the method, and the copy in TCRdb shows in-frame clones only, minus some. This sample has approximately 100,000 clones, with roughly 90% found just once. The material sequenced was blood. These TCRs come from a person between 18 and 75 years old in good health. The CDR3 runs from the conserved cysteine through the conserved F or W. D genes are given only for firm matches. Clone size is shown for a subset of rows, as once, few, many or a class of expanded clone.

clone size: .; D gene: .; V gene: TRBV30; J gene: TRBJ1-4; CDR3 DNA: TGTGCCTGGAGTGGTGGGTCACGCACTAATGAAAAACTGTTTTTT; CDR3 protein: CAWSGGSRTNEKLFF
clone size: .; D gene: .; V gene: TRBV20-1; J gene: TRBJ2-3; CDR3 DNA: TGCAGTGCCCGCGAGGGAGATACGCAGTATTTT; CDR3 protein: CSAREGDTQYF
clone size: few; D gene: TRBD1; V gene: TRBV7-2; J gene: TRBJ1-6; CDR3 DNA: TGTGCCAGCAGCTTCGGGACAGACGGTTCACCCCTCCACTTT; CDR3 protein: CASSFGTDGSPLHF
clone size: once; D gene: .; V gene: TRBV10-1; J gene: TRBJ1-5; CDR3 DNA: TGCGCCAGCAGTGAGCTATACAGGTCTAGCAATCAGCCCCAGCATTTT; CDR3 protein: CASSELYRSSNQPQHF
clone size: .; D gene: .; V gene: TRBV9; J gene: TRBJ2-1; CDR3 DNA: TGTGCCAGCAGCTCGGGCCCCGGGACTCCCTACAATGAGCAGTTCTTC; CDR3 protein: CASSSGPGTPYNEQFF
clone size: .; D gene: .; V gene: TRBV11-1; J gene: TRBJ2-7; CDR3 DNA: TGTGCCAGCAGCGCGGGTGGGATCTACGAGCAGTACTTC; CDR3 protein: CASSAGGIYEQYF
clone size: .; D gene: .; V gene: TRBV29-1; J gene: TRBJ1-1; CDR3 DNA: TGCAGCGTTGCGGGCCCCCAAGTGAACACTGAAGCTTTCTTT; CDR3 protein: CSVAGPQVNTEAFF
clone size: .; D gene: .; V gene: TRBV18; J gene: TRBJ1-5; CDR3 DNA: TGTGCCAGCTCGCTCGGGCCGCTCTCTAGCAATCAGCCCCAGCATTTT; CDR3 protein: CASSLGPLSSNQPQHF
clone size: .; D gene: .; V gene: TRBV7-2; J gene: TRBJ2-1; CDR3 DNA: TGTGCCAGCAGCCCCGCGGTTTCGAGCTCCTACAATGAGCAGTTCTTC; CDR3 protein: CASSPAVSSSYNEQFF
clone size: .; D gene: TRBD2; V gene: TRBV7-9; J gene: TRBJ2-2; CDR3 DNA: TGTGCCAGCAGCTTGAAGCGGGGGGACACCGGGGAGCTGTTTTTT; CDR3 protein: CASSLKRGDTGELFF
clone size: .; D gene: TRBD1; V gene: TRBV7-2; J gene: TRBJ2-7; CDR3 DNA: TGTGCCAGCAGCAAAGAGGCCAGGGGGCGCGAGCAGTACTTC; CDR3 protein: CASSKEARGREQYF
clone size: .; D gene: .; V gene: TRBV18; J gene: TRBJ1-1; CDR3 DNA: TGTGCCAGCTCACGATCAAGGACGAACACTGAAGCTTTCTTT; CDR3 protein: CASSRSRTNTEAFF
clone size: few; D gene: .; V gene: TRBV5-1; J gene: TRBJ1-2; CDR3 DNA: TGCGCCAGCACAAATCATGAGGGCTACACCTTC; CDR3 protein: CASTNHEGYTF
clone size: .; D gene: .; V gene: TRBV4-1; J gene: TRBJ2-2; CDR3 DNA: TGCGCCAGCAGCCAAGAGATTAAGGGAGGGAACACCGGGGAGCTGTTTTTT; CDR3 protein: CASSQEIKGGNTGELFF
clone size: once; D gene: TRBD1; V gene: TRBV10-3; J gene: TRBJ1-1; CDR3 DNA: TGTGCCACAGAACCGGGACAGGGCGCAGGGAACACTGAAGCTTTCTTT; CDR3 protein: CATEPGQGAGNTEAFF
clone size: .; D gene: TRBD1; V gene: TRBV18; J gene: TRBJ1-4; CDR3 DNA: TGTGCCAGCTCACCGGGGACAGTAAATGAAAAACTGTTTTTT; CDR3 protein: CASSPGTVNEKLFF
clone size: .; D gene: .; V gene: TRBV27; J gene: TRBJ1-3; CDR3 DNA: TGTGCCAGCAGCAATCTGGGGGCGACTGGAAACACCATATATTTT; CDR3 protein: CASSNLGATGNTIYF
clone size: .; D gene: TRBD2; V gene: TRBV12-5; J gene: TRBJ2-5; CDR3 DNA: TGTGCTAGTTCGGATCGACTAGCGGGGGAAGGGACCCAGTACTTC; CDR3 protein: CASSDRLAGEGTQYF
clone size: .; D gene: .; V gene: TRBV18; J gene: TRBJ1-3; CDR3 DNA: TGTGCCAGCTCACCCGACCCTAGTGGAAACACCATATATTTT; CDR3 protein: CASSPDPSGNTIYF
clone size: .; D gene: .; V gene: TRBV19; J gene: TRBJ1-2; CDR3 DNA: TGTGCCAGTAGTGCCACGACAGGAGTTAACTATGGCTACACCTTC; CDR3 protein: CASSATTGVNYGYTF
clone size: .; D gene: .; V gene: TRBV7-9; J gene: TRBJ2-3; CDR3 DNA: TGTGCCAGCAGTCATACCGGGACTAGCACAGATACGCAGTATTTT; CDR3 protein: CASSHTGTSTDTQYF
clone size: .; D gene: .; V gene: TRBV6-1; J gene: TRBJ1-2; CDR3 DNA: TGTGCCAGCAGTGAACGGACAGCCTATGGCTACACCTTC; CDR3 protein: CASSERTAYGYTF
clone size: .; D gene: TRBD1; V gene: TRBV19; J gene: TRBJ2-3; CDR3 DNA: TGTGCCAGTAGTCCTCAAACCGGGACAGGCGTTACAGATACGCAGTATTTT; CDR3 protein: CASSPQTGTGVTDTQYF
clone size: few; D gene: TRBD1; V gene: TRBV11-2; J gene: TRBJ1-2; CDR3 DNA: TGTGCCAGCAGCGGGACCAGGGGGCGCGTGTTTGGCTACACCTTC; CDR3 protein: CASSGTRGRVFGYTF
clone size: .; D gene: .; V gene: TRBV7-2; J gene: TRBJ2-2; CDR3 DNA: TGTGCCAGCAGCTCGCTCCCTGGACGCCTGGGGACCGGGGAGCTGTTTTTT; CDR3 protein: CASSSLPGRLGTGELFF
clone size: .; D gene: .; V gene: TRBV7-9; J gene: TRBJ1-3; CDR3 DNA: TGTGCCAGCAGCTTAGGAGAGGGGGGAAACACCATATATTTT; CDR3 protein: CASSLGEGGNTIYF
clone size: .; D gene: TRBD1; V gene: TRBV5-6; J gene: TRBJ2-3; CDR3 DNA: TGTGCCAGCAGACAGACAGGGGGCGCTATAACAGATACGCAGTATTTT; CDR3 protein: CASRQTGGAITDTQYF
clone size: .; D gene: TRBD2; V gene: TRBV6-6; J gene: TRBJ2-7; CDR3 DNA: TGTGCCACCCAGGGGACTAGCGGGAGCCAAGAGCAGTACTTC; CDR3 protein: CATQGTSGSQEQYF
clone size: .; D gene: .; V gene: TRBV11-1; J gene: TRBJ1-2; CDR3 DNA: TGTGCCAGCAGCTTAGGCAGGGGTGATGGCTACACCTTC; CDR3 protein: CASSLGRGDGYTF
clone size: .; D gene: .; V gene: TRBV14; J gene: TRBJ1-1; CDR3 DNA: TGTGCCAGCAGCCAAGATCGCGACACTGAAGCTTTCTTT; CDR3 protein: CASSQDRDTEAFF
clone size: .; D gene: .; V gene: TRBV7-3; J gene: TRBJ2-7; CDR3 DNA: TGTGCCAGCAGCTTCCAGGGTGGCGAGCAGTACTTC; CDR3 protein: CASSFQGGEQYF
clone size: .; D gene: TRBD2; V gene: TRBV11-3; J gene: TRBJ2-1; CDR3 DNA: TGTGCCAGCAGCTACAGCGGGAGCAATGAGCAGTTCTTC; CDR3 protein: CASSYSGSNEQFF
clone size: .; D gene: TRBD2; V gene: TRBV28; J gene: TRBJ2-1; CDR3 DNA: TGTGCCAGCGGGGAGGGACTACTCAATGAGCAGTTCTTC; CDR3 protein: CASGEGLLNEQFF
clone size: .; D gene: .; V gene: TRBV7-2; J gene: TRBJ2-5; CDR3 DNA: TGTGCCAGCAGCTCGTTGATACCTACTTTTGGGGAGACCCAGTACTTC; CDR3 protein: CASSSLIPTFGETQYF
clone size: .; D gene: .; V gene: TRBV5-1; J gene: TRBJ2-3; CDR3 DNA: TGCGCCAGCAGCTGGGATGAGCGGGGACACACAGATACGCAGTATTTT; CDR3 protein: CASSWDERGHTDTQYF
clone size: .; D gene: TRBD1; V gene: TRBV5-6; J gene: TRBJ1-1; CDR3 DNA: TGTGCCAGCAGCCCGGACAGGTTGGGCACTGAAGCTTTCTTT; CDR3 protein: CASSPDRLGTEAFF
clone size: .; D gene: TRBD2; V gene: TRBV29-1; J gene: TRBJ2-5; CDR3 DNA: TGCAGCGTTGTCGTACTAGCGGGAGAGACCCAGTACTTC; CDR3 protein: CSVVVLAGETQYF
clone size: .; D gene: .; V gene: TRBV7-9; J gene: TRBJ2-1; CDR3 DNA: TGTGCCAGCAGCGACGGGACGGCCCTAGGGGGGTTCTTC; CDR3 protein: CASSDGTALGGFF
clone size: once; D gene: .; V gene: TRBV30; J gene: TRBJ2-2; CDR3 DNA: TGTGCCTGGACCCCGCGGGCCGGGGAGCTGTTTTTT; CDR3 protein: CAWTPRAGELFF
clone size: .; D gene: .; V gene: TRBV5-1; J gene: TRBJ1-2; CDR3 DNA: TGCGCCAGCAGCCACAACACCGCCTATGGCTACACCTTC; CDR3 protein: CASSHNTAYGYTF
clone size: .; D gene: .; V gene: TRBV5-6; J gene: TRBJ1-2; CDR3 DNA: TGTGCCAGCAGCTTGGAGGAGGGGAGACGTGGCTACACCTTC; CDR3 protein: CASSLEEGRRGYTF
clone size: .; D gene: .; V gene: TRBV2; J gene: TRBJ2-6; CDR3 DNA: TGTGCCAGCAGTCAAAGCTCTGGGGCCAACGTCCTGACTTTC; CDR3 protein: CASSQSSGANVLTF
clone size: .; D gene: .; V gene: TRBV6-6; J gene: TRBJ1-5; CDR3 DNA: TGTGCCAGCAGCCCTAGCAGGTTAAATCAGCCCCAGCATTTT; CDR3 protein: CASSPSRLNQPQHF
clone size: .; D gene: .; V gene: TRBV4-2; J gene: TRBJ1-1; CDR3 DNA: TGTGCCAGCAGGGAGGGCGTCACTGAAGCTTTCTTT; CDR3 protein: CASREGVTEAFF
clone size: .; D gene: .; V gene: TRBV19; J gene: TRBJ1-1; CDR3 DNA: TGTGCCAGTAGTATAGGTCACGGGGTAAAGACTGAAGCTTTCTTT; CDR3 protein: CASSIGHGVKTEAFF
clone size: once; D gene: TRBD1; V gene: TRBV5-6; J gene: TRBJ1-3; CDR3 DNA: TGTGCCAGCAGTTCGACTCCTGACAGGGTGAGAAACACCATATATTTT; CDR3 protein: CASSSTPDRVRNTIYF
clone size: .; D gene: .; V gene: TRBV28; J gene: TRBJ2-5; CDR3 DNA: TGTGCCAGCAGACTACCGACTACCGGGGCGGAGACCCAGTACTTC; CDR3 protein: CASRLPTTGAETQYF
clone size: .; D gene: .; V gene: TRBV2; J gene: TRBJ2-7; CDR3 DNA: TGTGCCAGCAGTGAGCTTAGGGCTAACTACTACTTC; CDR3 protein: CASSELRANYYF